Many counts were recorded for the clone carrying this T cell receptor beta chain. TCRdb passed the RACE reads through MiXCR, listing each CDR3 protein once. The sample holds approximately 100,000 distinct CDR3 sequences, roughly 11% seen once. The data were taken from a study of human T cells and chemical hapten exposure. V gave up 2 bases and J gave up 3 bases, with 4 bases separating them. CDR1 SEHNR and CDR2 FQNEAQ come from the germline V gene (reference sequence). The CDR3 contains 12 residues. Time point meaning: patch test 1, 2 weeks after DPC sensitization. Treatment: therapeutic diphenylcyclopropenone sensitization with weekly scalp DPC.

The sequence was obtained from a middle-aged woman with alopecia areata. Some clones in this sample may be carry-over from other donors' samples. The sample in question was whole blood, obtained in connection with sensitization to the hapten diphenylcyclopropenone (DPC). The chain links TRBV7-9 to TRBJ2-5; D unclear. CDR3 residues: CASSLSEETQYF. The CDR3 DNA reads TGTGCCAGCAGCTTATCTGAAGAGACCCAGTACTTC.